This entry is about one T cell receptor beta chain. This clonotype was seen a few times. The clone's antigen remains unknown. No per-base quality is available; no much larger clone lies one base away. The library was built by means of RT-PCR. The sequencer listed for this sample is Illumina HiSeq 2500. The raw public data were reprocessed by TCRdb itself: fastp quality trimming at Q25, MiXCR clonotype calling, in-frame beta chains only. Rows are unified per CDR3 protein, each entry keeping the most common DNA and genes. The sample table records 500,000 to 700,000 distinct CDR3 sequences; under 25% of these occur just once. In total, the top ten clones hold around 2.8% of the sample. The data derive from a study of response to subunit inactivated influenza vaccine (dated by TCRdb to 2016 to 2019). As for the study more broadly: Deep quantitative profiling of the T cell receptor repertoire was used in the study to follow responses to a trivalent subunit inactivated influenza vaccine.

V lost 8 bases and J lost 0 bases; the stretch between them is 13 bases long. From its cysteine to its phenylalanine, the CDR3 spans 14 amino acids. Here the CDR3 DNA is all that survives: 42 bases in frame from base 1. The paper as a whole reports these results and caveats: According to the authors, only a limited number of new T cells may be recruited by each seasonal influenza vaccination.

The sample also formed part of further work on T cells expressing NK-cell markers. Looking at the second paper: The TCR beta cDNA libraries were made using 5'RACE template switching, a step that added both a universal primer site and unique molecular identifiers. Eight or nine donors provided sorted CD3+CD56+NKG2C+, CD3+CD56+NKG2C- and CD3+CD56-NKG2C+ T-cell subsets, whose TCR beta-chain repertoires were profiled. Seven of the eight sequenced donors were HCMV-seropositive and one was HCMV-seronegative. In several experiments an anti-gammadeltaTCR antibody was added to restrict sorting to alphabetaTCR-expressing T cells. In roughly six donors, the dominant CD3+CD56+NKG2C+ clonotypes ranked among the top 10 CD8+ clonotypes, making up 1.0-7.0% of CD8+ T cells. Those dominant clonotypes were again the most abundant among CD3+CD56-NKG2C+ cells in several donors, at about 25-65%. It remained unclear whether the expanded NKG2C-expressing T cell clones were specific for HCMV antigens. Randomly selected healthy volunteers, three men and five women, were used as the eight sequenced donors. To determine HCMV serostatus, a commercial ELISA kit was used to detect HCMV-specific IgG in serum. Peripheral blood mononuclear cells were isolated from blood by Ficoll density gradient centrifugation. Using Miltenyi isolation kits, CD4+ and CD8+ T cells were isolated from PBMC through magnetic immunoseparation. cDNA synthesis was primed from the TCR beta constant segment, followed by two successive PCR amplification steps. Libraries were sequenced as 2 x 150 bp reads on Illumina HiSeq 2000/2500, MiSeq or NextSeq. Reads were demultiplexed and grouped by UMI with MIGEC, and clonotypes were assembled and quantified with MiTCR. To remove erroneous sequences, TCR cDNA sequences were retained only when supported by two or more reads. Downstream repertoire analysis used the tcR package, and clonotypes were matched across fractions by CDR3 nucleotide sequence plus V segment. Antigen specificity was annotated against VDJdb with VDJmatch, allowing one amino acid substitution in CDR3.

The receptor comes from a man between 50 and 59 years old who received an inactivated influenza vaccine. Donor details come from another sample of the same person, matched by shared clones. The sequence joins TRBV12-3 or TRBV12-4 to TRBJ2-5; the D gene is possibly TRBD1, with 5 bases matching. The sequencing here drew on CD4+ T cells sorted from PBMCs, taken 11 to 12 days after vaccination. In nucleotides, the sequence is TGTGCCAGCCGAGAGAGGACAAACCAAGAGACCCAGTACTTC. Its product reads: CASRERTNQETQYF.